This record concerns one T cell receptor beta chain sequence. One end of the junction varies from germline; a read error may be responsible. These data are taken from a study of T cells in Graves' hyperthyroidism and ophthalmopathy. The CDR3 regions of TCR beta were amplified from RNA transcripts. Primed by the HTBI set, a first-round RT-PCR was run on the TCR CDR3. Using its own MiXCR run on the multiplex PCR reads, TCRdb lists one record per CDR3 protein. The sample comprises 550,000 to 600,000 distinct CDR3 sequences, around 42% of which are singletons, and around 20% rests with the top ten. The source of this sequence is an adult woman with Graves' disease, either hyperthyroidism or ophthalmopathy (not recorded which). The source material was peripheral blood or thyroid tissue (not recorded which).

The CDR3, as DNA: TGTGCCATCAGCGGGGGGATGATGGAGACCCAGAACTTC. This encodes CAISGGMMETQNF. The chain joins TRBV10-3 to TRBJ2-5, with TRBD2 identical over 7 bases. CDR3 length: 13 residues. Germline V gene data show CDR1 as ENHRY and CDR2 as SYGVKD.